Listed here are 18 T cell receptor beta chains from one sample, sequenced in a study of immune heterogeneity within non-small cell lung tumors. The TCR beta CDR3 region underwent multiplex PCR amplification with 32 V and 13 J primers. TCRdb independently ran MiXCR on the multiplex PCR reads; one entry per CDR3 protein. This table has over 25,000 distinct CDR3 sequences, about 30% appearing once. Genomic DNA extracted from bulk tumor tissue served as template. A total of around 600 ng was used per sample. Several widely spaced biopsies per primary tumor were taken during surgery. Those enrolled were patients newly diagnosed with untreated non-small cell lung cancer and undergoing curative surgery. The sequencing input was lung tumor tissue. The source is a man aged 35 to 55 with non-small cell lung cancer.

The chain uses TRBV5-1 and TRBJ2-1, with 10 bases matching TRBD2. V lost 1 base and J lost 6; bases outside the gene matches: 4. The V gene's germline CDR1 is SGHRS and CDR2 YFSETQ. The CDR3 has 15 amino acids. CDR3 protein: CASSLSLAGTNEQFF. The CDR3 DNA reads TGCGCCAGCAGCTTGTCACTAGCGGGGACCAATGAGCAGTTCTTC.

The chain has TRBV4-3 and TRBJ2-7; TRBD2 might be the D (6 bases). Trimming pared 0 bases from V and 4 bases from J, leaving 13 bases between. Germline V lookup: CDR1 LGHNA, CDR2 YSLEER. The CDR3 has 15 residues. This chain's CDR3 is CASSQDLTGAYEQYF. DNA of the CDR3: TGCGCCAGCAGCCAAGACTTAACGGGAGCTTACGAGCAGTACTTC.

This clonotype was observed a handful of times. This chain joins TRBV24-1 and TRBJ2-2, with D possibly TRBD1 on 6 matching bases. The germline V gene encodes CDR1 KGHDR and CDR2 SFDVKD. The CDR3 sequence is 14 residues long. The V gene lost 8 bases and the J gene lost 2 bases, with 11 bases spanning the gap. The CDR3 region is CATKGQPNTGELFF. For the CDR3, the DNA is TGTGCCACCAAAGGACAGCCCAACACCGGGGAGCTGTTTTTT.

This clonotype occurred many times. This sequence joins TRBV29-1 and TRBJ1-2; D perhaps matches TRBD1 (5 bases). Germline V gene sequence: CDR1 SQVTM, CDR2 ANQGSEA. The CDR3 has 10 amino acids. The V end lost 3 bases, the J end lost 12 bases, and 11 bases lay between the germline ends. DNA of the CDR3: TGCAGCGTTGATCAGGGTGCAGACACCTTC. This sequence encodes CSVDQGADTF.

This clonotype was counted ten times or more. The chain is built from TRBV6-2 or TRBV6-3 and TRBJ2-7; D is uncertain. CDR3 size: 12 residues. V was clipped by 4 bases and J by 3 bases, with 7 bases between them. From germline, CDR1 is MNHEY and CDR2 SVGEGT. The CDR3 loop reads CASSFVIYEQYF. The CDR3 nucleotides read TGTGCCAGCAGTTTCGTTATCTACGAGCAGTACTTC.

In this sample, this clonotype turned up many times. The V gene is TRBV10-2, the J gene TRBJ1-6; no clear D. Germline V gene data show CDR1 as WSHSY and CDR2 as SAAADI. V shed 3 bases and J shed 7 bases, with 13 bases lying between them. The CDR3 runs to 15 residues. In nucleotides, the CDR3 is TGCGCCAGCAGTGACGGAGTAGGATTCAATTCACCCCTCCACTTT. This gives the protein CASSDGVGFNSPLHF.

This clonotype showed up many times. The J gene is TRBJ2-7, the V gene TRBV6-1, with D possibly matching TRBD1 (5 bases). The CDR3 length is 15 residues. Trimming pared 1 base from V and 3 bases from J, leaving 13 bases between. From germline, CDR1 is MNHNS and CDR2 SASEGT. The CDR3 loop reads CASSEGQSTRYEQYF. The CDR3 region has the DNA TGTGCCAGCAGTGAAGGACAGAGCACACGCTACGAGCAGTACTTC.

In its sample, this clonotype is medium-sized. This chain links TRBV30 with TRBJ1-5; a weak D match, TRBD1 (6 bases). This CDR3 comprises 16 residues. With 2 bases removed from V and 2 bases from J, the gap between germline ends came to 16 bases. Looked up from germline, CDR1 is GTSNPN and CDR2 is SVGIG (reference sequence). Written as DNA, the CDR3 is TGTGCCTGGAGTAACATAATACAGGGAGGCAATCAGCCCCAGCATTTT. Translating it yields CAWSNIIQGGNQPQHF.

This clonotype was seen more than once but under ten times. Just one base apart from a much larger clone, this may be a read error. The chain joins TRBV4-1 to TRBJ2-3, with 10 nucleotides matching TRBD2. The CDR3 covers 19 residues. Per the germline V gene, CDR1 is MGHRA and CDR2 is YSYEKL. CDR3: CARSSRDMLGLADTDTQYF. The CDR3 DNA reads as TGCGCCCGCAGCTCCCGGGACATGCTCGGACTAGCGGACACAGATACGCAGTATTTT.

This clonotype was seen just once. The chain has TRBV7-9 and TRBJ2-7; a weak D match, TRBD2 (5 bases). In germline, CDR1 is SEHNR, CDR2 FQNEAQ (reference sequence). This CDR3 region has 11 residues. The CDR3 region has the DNA TGTGGCTCATGGGAAGAGGGCGAGCAGTACTTC. As protein: CGSWEEGEQYF. The full variable domain, rest sourced from reference TRBV7-9 and TRBJ2-7, is DTGVSQNPRHKITKRGQNVTFRCDPISEHNRLYWYRQTLGQGPEFLTYFQNEAQLEKSRLLSDRFSAERPKGSFSTLEIQRTEQGDSAMYLCGSWEEGEQYFGPGTRLTVT.

Judged by abundance, this clonotype is medium-sized. The chain joins TRBV18 to TRBJ2-7, with D hard to call. The CDR3 is 12 residues long. The V end was cut by 5 bases, the J end by 3 bases, with 8 bases between. CDR1 and CDR2 from the germline V gene are KGHSH and LQKENI. CDR3 in amino acids: CASSSGSYEQYF. The CDR3, as DNA: TGTGCCAGCTCATCGGGCAGCTACGAGCAGTACTTC.

Of note for this clonotype: A single base separates this from a much larger clone, so it may be a read error. The chain carries TRBV6-2 or TRBV6-3 and TRBJ2-7; 8 bases map to TRBD2. V gave up 5 bases and J gave up 4 bases; unmatched junction bases: 10. Germline V lookup: CDR1 MNHEY, CDR2 SVGEGT. This CDR3 has 15 amino acids. Here the CDR3 reads CASSEPGLGNYEQYF. The DNA for the CDR3 is TGTGCCAGCAGTGAGCCGGGACTAGGCAATTACGAGCAGTACTTC.

The genes are TRBV5-4 and TRBJ2-2, with 7 bases identical to TRBD1. The CDR3 extends over 14 amino acids. Looked up from germline, CDR1 is SGHNT and CDR2 is YYREEE (reference sequence). The V segment lost 3 bases and the J segment 5 bases; nucleotides outside the gene matches: 4. Here the CDR3 DNA reads TGTGCCAGCAGCTACAGGGGCGGGACCGGGGAGCTGTTTTTT. Residues: CASSYRGGTGELFF. Based on the CDR3 plus reference TRBV5-4 and TRBJ2-2, the full variable domain is ETGVTQSPTHLIKTRGQQVTLRCSSQSGHNTVSWYQQALGQGPQFIFQYYREEENGRGNFPPRFSGLQFPNYSSELNVNALELDDSALYLCASSYRGGTGELFFGEGSRLTVL.

The table lists this clonotype with many counts. The V gene is TRBV19, the J gene TRBJ1-2; a weak D match, TRBD1 (5 bases). The germline CDR1 and CDR2 sequences are LNHDA and SQIVND (reference sequence). The CDR3 is made up of 14 amino acids. V was shortened by 7 bases and J by 4 bases, with 16 bases between the two germline ends. CDR3 in DNA: TGTGCCAGTATGGTCTCCGGGACGGCCTATGGCTACACCTTC. Translating gives CASMVSGTAYGYTF.

This chain links TRBV29-1 with TRBJ2-2; TRBD1 matches at 8 bases. The junction had 5 bases not matched to a gene; V was cut back by 1 base and J by 4 bases. Germline V gene data show CDR1 as SQVTM and CDR2 as ANQGSEA. This CDR3 spans 15 amino acids. The CDR3 sequence: CSVEGQGTGTGELFF. The CDR3 DNA sequence: TGCAGCGTTGAAGGTCAAGGGACAGGCACCGGGGAGCTGTTTTTT.

In its sample, this clonotype is medium-sized. This chain links TRBV7-9 with TRBJ2-3, with 9 bases lining up with TRBD1. Germline CDR1 and CDR2: SEHNR and FQNEAQ (reference sequence). The CDR3 length is 16 residues. V lost 5 bases to trimming and J lost 5 bases; unmatched junction nucleotides: 11. The CDR3 DNA sequence: TGTGCCAGCAGCCTCCCTGGGGACAGGGCTCTAGATACGCAGTATTTT. Translating it yields CASSLPGDRALDTQYF. Complete variable domain (other parts from reference TRBV7-9 and TRBJ2-3): DTGVSQNPRHKITKRGQNVTFRCDPISEHNRLYWYRQTLGQGPEFLTYFQNEAQLEKSRLLSDRFSAERPKGSFSTLEIQRTEQGDSAMYLCASSLPGDRALDTQYFGPGTRLTVL.

The chain employs TRBV12-3 or TRBV12-4 and TRBJ1-2; D is unclear. The CDR3 has 16 residues. V dropped 5 bases and J dropped 4 bases, with 20 bases sitting between them. CDR3 amino acids: CASSPRLAQWSYGYTF. Here the CDR3 DNA reads TGTGCCAGCAGTCCAAGACTCGCACAGTGGTCCTATGGCTACACCTTC.

This clonotype showed up many times. The chain links TRBV7-2 to TRBJ2-3, with 12 bases that match TRBD1. V was pared by 1 base and J by 4 bases, with 3 bases of the junction left unmatched. Germline V CDR1 and CDR2: SGHTA, FQGNSA. The CDR3 extends over 16 amino acids. The CDR3: CASSLEGTGGADTQYF. The CDR3 DNA reads TGTGCCAGCAGCTTAGAAGGGACAGGGGGCGCAGATACGCAGTATTTT.